This T cell receptor (beta chain) was recovered during a study of blood T cells in healthy people across ages. Study context: In model experiments, template switching was able to capture about one barcoded beta molecule for every two T cells that were present.

Trimming took 6 bases from V and 4 from J; bases not matched to a gene: 8. This CDR3 comprises 15 residues. Germline V gives CDR1 SGHRS, CDR2 YFSETQ. Per-sample PBMC isolation yielded at least 6 million cells. Concerning this clonotype itself: What it binds is unknown.

General study findings and limits: PBMCs were not sorted, which prevented a conclusive comparison of naive versus antigen-experienced cells.

Using a J-beta primer mix together with a sample-barcoded 5' primer, a second PCR was run for 7 to 11 cycles. Each cDNA molecule was tagged by a template-switch adaptor that had 12 random nucleotides. TCRdb passed the 5' RACE reads through MiXCR, listing each CDR3 protein once. The table includes 1.4 million to 1.5 million distinct CDR3 sequences, roughly 40% detected once. The clonotype was recovered from a young woman in good health. The sequenced sample consisted of blood. The chain combines TRBV5-1 with TRBJ2-4, with TRBD2 identical over 9 bases. CDR3 protein: CASTRAGGKKNIQYF. DNA of the CDR3: TGCGCCAGCACGCGGGCGGGAGGGAAAAAAAACATTCAGTACTTC.